This T cell receptor beta chain was identified in a study of identical twins. A word on this clonotype: The antigen remains unidentified.

TCRdb re-called the 5' RACE reads with MiXCR, one entry per CDR3 protein. The repertoire holds some 560,000 distinct CDR3 sequences, with 9.6% as singletons. Broader study findings: Invariant populations such as MAIT and iNKT cells could partly muddle zero-insertion analyses. Models underestimated TCR alpha sharing (out-of-frame) in monozygotic twins.

J gave up 0 bases and V 5 bases, and 7 bases lay outside the gene matches. The CDR3 length is 16 residues. CDR1 is SGHAT, CDR2 FQNNGV, per germline. These records were also assigned to another study, of yellow fever vaccine responses in identical twins.

This sequence originates from a woman in her late teens or twenties in good health. The chain recombines TRBV11-2 with TRBJ2-1; 7 bases are shared with TRBD2. The specimen was PBMCs. The CDR3: CASSDYSGPSYNEQFF. In DNA, the CDR3 is TGTGCCAGCAGCGATTATAGCGGGCCCTCCTACAATGAGCAGTTCTTC.